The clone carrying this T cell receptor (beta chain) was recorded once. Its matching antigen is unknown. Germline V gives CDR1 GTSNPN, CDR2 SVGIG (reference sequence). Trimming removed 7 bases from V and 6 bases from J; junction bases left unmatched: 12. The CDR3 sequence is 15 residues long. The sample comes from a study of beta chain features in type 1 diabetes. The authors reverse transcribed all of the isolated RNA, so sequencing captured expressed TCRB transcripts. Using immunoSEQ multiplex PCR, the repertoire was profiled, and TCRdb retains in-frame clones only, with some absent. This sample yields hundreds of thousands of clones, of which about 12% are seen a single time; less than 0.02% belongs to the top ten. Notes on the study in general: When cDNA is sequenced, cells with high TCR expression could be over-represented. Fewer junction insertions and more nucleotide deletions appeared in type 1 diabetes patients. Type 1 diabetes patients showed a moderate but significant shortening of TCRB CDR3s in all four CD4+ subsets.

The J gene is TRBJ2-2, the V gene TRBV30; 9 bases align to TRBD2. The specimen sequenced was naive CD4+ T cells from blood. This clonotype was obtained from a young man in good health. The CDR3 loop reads CASPQVTSGPGELFF. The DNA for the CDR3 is TGTGCCTCACCTCAAGTAACTAGCGGGCCCGGGGAGCTGTTTTTT.